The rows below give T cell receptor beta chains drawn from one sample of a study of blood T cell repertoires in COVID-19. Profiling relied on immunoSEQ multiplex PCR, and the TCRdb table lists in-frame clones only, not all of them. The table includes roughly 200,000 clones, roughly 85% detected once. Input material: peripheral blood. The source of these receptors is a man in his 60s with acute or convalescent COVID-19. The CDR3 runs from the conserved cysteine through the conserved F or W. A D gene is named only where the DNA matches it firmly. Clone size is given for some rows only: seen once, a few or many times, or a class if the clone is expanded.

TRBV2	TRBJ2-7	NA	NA	CASSAYEQYF	TGTGCCAGCTCGGCCTACGAGCAGTACTTC
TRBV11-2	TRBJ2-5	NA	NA	CASSRGLAQETQYF	TGTGCCAGCAGCCGGGGACTTGCTCAAGAGACCCAGTACTTC
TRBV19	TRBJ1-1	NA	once	CASTPGNTMNTEAFF	TGTGCCAGTACTCCAGGGAATACGATGAACACTGAAGCTTTCTTT
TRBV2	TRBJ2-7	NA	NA	CASSDRLGIYEQYF	TGTGCCAGCAGTGACAGACTAGGCATCTACGAGCAGTACTTC
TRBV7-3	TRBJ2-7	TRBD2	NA	CASSFSGTYEQYF	TGTGCCAGCAGCTTTAGCGGGACCTACGAGCAGTACTTC
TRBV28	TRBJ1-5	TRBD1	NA	CASTLDRGRNQPQHF	TGTGCCAGCACCCTGGACAGGGGGCGCAATCAGCCCCAGCATTTT
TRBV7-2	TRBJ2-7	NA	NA	CASSRDRYEQYF	TGTGCCAGCAGCCGAGACAGGTACGAGCAGTACTTC
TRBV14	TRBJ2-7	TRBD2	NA	CASSQRGRAGEQYF	TGTGCCAGCAGCCAACGCGGGAGGGCCGGCGAGCAGTACTTC
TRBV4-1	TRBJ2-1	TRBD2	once	CASSQPTSGTDYNEQFF	TGCGCCAGCAGCCAGCCGACTAGCGGGACCGACTACAATGAGCAGTTCTTC
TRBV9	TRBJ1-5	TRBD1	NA	CASSATGANQPQHF	TGTGCCAGCAGCGCGACAGGGGCAAATCAGCCCCAGCATTTT
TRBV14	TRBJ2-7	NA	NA	CASSRSSYEQYF	TGTGCCAGCAGCCGGAGCTCCTACGAGCAGTACTTC
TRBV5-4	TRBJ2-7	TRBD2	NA	CASSTTPGGRYEQYF	TGTGCCAGCAGCACCACCCCGGGAGGGCGGTACGAGCAGTACTTC
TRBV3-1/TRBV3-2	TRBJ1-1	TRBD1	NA	CASSPWDSRNTEAFF	TGTGCCAGCAGCCCCTGGGACAGTCGAAACACTGAAGCTTTCTTT
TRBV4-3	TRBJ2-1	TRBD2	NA	CASSQDATSAYNEQFF	TGCGCCAGCAGCCAAGATGCAACTAGCGCCTACAATGAGCAGTTCTTC
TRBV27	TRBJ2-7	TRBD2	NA	CASSRTVPTSGKPYEQYF	TGTGCCAGCAGCAGAACGGTCCCGACTAGCGGAAAACCCTACGAGCAGTACTTC
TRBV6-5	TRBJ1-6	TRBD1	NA	CASTPTGWDNSPLHF	TGTGCCAGCACCCCGACAGGGTGGGATAATTCACCCCTCCACTTT
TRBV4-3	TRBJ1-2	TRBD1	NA	CASSQERDRANYGYTF	TGCGCCAGCAGCCAAGAACGGGACAGAGCTAACTATGGCTACACCTTC
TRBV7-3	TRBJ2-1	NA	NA	CASSPKTGNEQFF	TGTGCCAGCAGCCCGAAAACCGGCAATGAGCAGTTCTTC
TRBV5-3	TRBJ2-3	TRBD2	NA	CARSLMGLAVGGFTDTQYF	TGTGCCAGAAGCTTGATGGGACTAGCGGTCGGAGGCTTCACAGATACGCAGTATTTT
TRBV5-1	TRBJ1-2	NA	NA	CASSLARLNYGYTF	TGCGCCAGCAGCTTGGCTCGGTTAAACTATGGCTACACCTTC
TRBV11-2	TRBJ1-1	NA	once	CASSLEGLTEAFF	TGTGCCAGCAGCTTAGAGGGCCTTACTGAAGCTTTCTTT
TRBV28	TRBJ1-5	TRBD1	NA	CASSRTGWNQPQHF	TGTGCCAGCAGTCGGACAGGGTGGAATCAGCCCCAGCATTTT
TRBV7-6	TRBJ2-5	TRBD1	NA	CASSPQTTGLETQYF	TGTGCCAGCAGCCCGCAGACGACAGGGCTGGAGACCCAGTACTTC
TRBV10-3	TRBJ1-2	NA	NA	CAISESVRHLGGNYGYTF	TGTGCCATCAGTGAGTCGGTCCGACACCTCGGAGGGAACTATGGCTACACCTTC
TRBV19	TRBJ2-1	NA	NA	CASSIDHLANSYNEQFF	TGTGCCAGTAGTATAGATCACCTAGCCAACTCCTACAATGAGCAGTTCTTC
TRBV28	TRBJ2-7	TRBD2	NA	CASSRGVRGLAGEEQYF	TGTGCCAGCAGTCGGGGAGTTCGTGGACTAGCGGGAGAAGAGCAGTACTTC
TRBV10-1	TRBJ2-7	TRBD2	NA	CASTLTTSGIPLEQYF	TGCGCCAGCACCTTAACAACTAGCGGGATCCCCCTCGAGCAGTACTTC
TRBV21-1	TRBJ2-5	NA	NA	CASSKGTRQGEAETQYF	TGTGCCAGCAGCAAAGGGACCCGCCAGGGTGAGGCAGAGACCCAGTACTTC
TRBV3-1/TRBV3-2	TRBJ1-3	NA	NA	CASTLGTGPSGNTIYF	TGTGCCAGCACCCTAGGAACAGGACCCTCTGGAAACACCATATATTTT
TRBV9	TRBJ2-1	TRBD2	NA	CASSAASGTSYNEQFF	TGTGCCAGCAGCGCGGCTAGCGGGACCTCCTACAATGAGCAGTTCTTC
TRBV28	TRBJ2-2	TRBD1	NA	CASRKNHRGNTGELFF	TGTGCCAGCAGAAAGAACCACAGGGGAAACACCGGGGAGCTGTTTTTT
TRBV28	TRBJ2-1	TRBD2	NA	CASSLGLANLNYNEQFF	TGTGCCAGCAGTTTGGGACTAGCCAATTTAAACTACAATGAGCAGTTCTTC
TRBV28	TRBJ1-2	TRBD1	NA	CASSLQGADGYTF	TGTGCCAGCAGTCTCCAGGGGGCAGATGGCTACACCTTC
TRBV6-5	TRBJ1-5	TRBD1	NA	CASSTRGTQPQHF	TGTGCCAGCAGTACCAGGGGGACTCAGCCCCAGCATTTT